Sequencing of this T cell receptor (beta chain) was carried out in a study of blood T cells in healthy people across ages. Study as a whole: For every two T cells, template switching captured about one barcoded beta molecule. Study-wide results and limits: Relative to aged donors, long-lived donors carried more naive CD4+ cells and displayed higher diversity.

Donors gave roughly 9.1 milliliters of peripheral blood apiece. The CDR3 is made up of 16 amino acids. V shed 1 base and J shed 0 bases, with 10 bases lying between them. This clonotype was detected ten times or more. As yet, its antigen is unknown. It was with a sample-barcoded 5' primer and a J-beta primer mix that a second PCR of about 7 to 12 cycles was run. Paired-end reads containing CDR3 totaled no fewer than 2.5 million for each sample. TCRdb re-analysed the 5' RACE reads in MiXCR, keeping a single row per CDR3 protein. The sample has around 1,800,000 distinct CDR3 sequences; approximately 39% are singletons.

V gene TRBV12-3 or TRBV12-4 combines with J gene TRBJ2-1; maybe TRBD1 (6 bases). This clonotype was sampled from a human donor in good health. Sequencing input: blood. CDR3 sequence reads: CASSLGGLSSYNEQFF. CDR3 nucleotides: TGTGCCAGCAGTTTAGGGGGGCTCAGCTCCTACAATGAGCAGTTCTTC.